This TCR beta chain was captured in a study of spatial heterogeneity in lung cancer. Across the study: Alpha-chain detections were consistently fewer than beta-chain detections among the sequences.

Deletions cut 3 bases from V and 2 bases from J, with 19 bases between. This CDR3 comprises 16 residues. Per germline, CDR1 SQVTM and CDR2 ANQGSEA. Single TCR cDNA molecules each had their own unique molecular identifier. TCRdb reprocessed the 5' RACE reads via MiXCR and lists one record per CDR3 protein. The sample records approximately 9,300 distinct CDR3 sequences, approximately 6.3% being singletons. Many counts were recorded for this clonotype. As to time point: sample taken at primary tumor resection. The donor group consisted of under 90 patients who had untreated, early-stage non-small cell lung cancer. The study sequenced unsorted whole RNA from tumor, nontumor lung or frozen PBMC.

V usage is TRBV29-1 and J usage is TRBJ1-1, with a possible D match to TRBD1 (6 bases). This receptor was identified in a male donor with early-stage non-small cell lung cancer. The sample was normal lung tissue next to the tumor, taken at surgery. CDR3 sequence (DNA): TGCAGCGTTGATGACGGGGCATTACAGGGCAACACTGAAGCTTTCTTT. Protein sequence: CSVDDGALQGNTEAFF.